Only one count was recorded for the clone carrying this TCR beta chain. The target antigen is unknown. These data belong to a study of cytomegalovirus exposure and HLA in healthy donors. Overall study findings and caveats: Highly shared variants forming one cluster were likely a sequencing artifact.

The germline V gene has CDR1 SGHDT and CDR2 YYEEEE. The CDR3 loop spans 15 amino acids. V lost 0 bases, J lost 5 bases, and 6 bases stayed unmatched. PCR primers comprised 60 Vbeta and 13 Jbeta primers. TCRdb's table, derived via immunoSEQ multiplex PCR, lists solely in-frame clones and lacks some. Counted here are some 140,000 clones, roughly 77% occurring once; the ten biggest clones make up around 3%. The specimen sequenced was PBMCs. This chain uses TRBV5-6 with TRBJ2-5; 8 bases align to TRBD1. The clonotype originates from a female donor in good health and CMV-seronegative. The chain's CDR3 is CASSLVQGAQETQYF. The CDR3 bases are TGTGCCAGCAGCTTGGTGCAGGGGGCCCAGGAGACCCAGTACTTC.